This T cell receptor (beta chain) is from a study of cytomegalovirus exposure and HLA in healthy donors. Study findings and constraints: There were several of the most significant clusters that appeared linked to common viral pathogens in a later analysis. In a later analysis, at a false discovery rate of 0.05, approximately 16,000 TCR beta sequences matched HLA alleles. The authors later found TCR association rates varying by HLA locus, with DRB1 most and HLA-C fewest.

With regard to this clone: The antigen remains unidentified.

This CDR3 has 16 residues. CDR1 and CDR2 (germline): LGHNA, YNFKEQ. With 60 Vbeta and 13 Jbeta primers, the PCR was carried out. Libraries were prepared by immunoSEQ multiplex PCR; TCRdb keeps only in-frame clonotypes and omits some of them. The sample holds around 67,000 clones, over 60% seen once. The clonotype was recovered from a woman aged 45-59 years in good health and CMV-seronegative. The rearrangement links TRBV4-2 to TRBJ2-5; 9 nucleotides match TRBD1. The J call may be mistaken, given a closer DNA end match to TRBJ2-7. The sequenced material came from PBMCs. The DNA of the CDR3 is TGTGCCAGCAGCCTAAGCCCAGCGGGACAGGGCTACGAGCAGTACTTC. Protein product: CASSLSPAGQGYEQYF.